Reported below is one TCR beta chain. The CDR3 is 13 residues long. V shed 10 bases, J shed 4 bases, and the junction held 6 bases outside the gene matches. The germline V gene has CDR1 MGHDK and CDR2 SYGVNS. This specimen belongs to a study of blood T cell repertoires in COVID-19. Sequencing was performed with immunoSEQ multiplex PCR; in TCRdb, only in-frame clones are kept and a portion is missing. Here the sample spans about 200,000 clones, roughly 88% being singletons. The chain combines TRBV25-1 with TRBJ1-5, with TRBD1 identical over 8 bases. This clonotype was obtained from a middle-aged man with acute COVID-19. Sequencing was performed on PBMCs or T cells enriched from blood (not recorded which). CDR3 in DNA: TGTGCCACGGCAACAGGGGGGAATCAGCCCCAGCATTTT. Protein product: CATATGGNQPQHF.